This paragraph covers one T cell receptor (beta chain) sequence. The sample comes from a study of beta chain features in type 1 diabetes. Losses at the gene ends were 5 bases for V and 2 bases for J; bases not matched to a gene: 11. The germline V gene encodes CDR1 MNHEY and CDR2 SMNVEV (reference sequence). This CDR3 has 17 residues. Expressed TCRB transcripts were sequenced because the isolated RNA had all been reverse transcribed beforehand. The data were produced by immunoSEQ multiplex PCR, yet TCRdb's version contains in-frame clones alone and is incomplete. Here the sample spans 220,000 or so clones, around 65% being singletons.

Material for sequencing was naive CD4+ T cells from blood. This rearrangement joins TRBV27 to TRBJ2-3; the match to TRBD2 covers 9 bases. The sequence came from a man aged 30 to 45 in good health. This chain's CDR3 is CASSTRSTSGLTDTQYF. The DNA of the CDR3 is TGTGCCAGCAGTACCCGGTCGACTAGCGGTCTCACAGATACGCAGTATTTT.